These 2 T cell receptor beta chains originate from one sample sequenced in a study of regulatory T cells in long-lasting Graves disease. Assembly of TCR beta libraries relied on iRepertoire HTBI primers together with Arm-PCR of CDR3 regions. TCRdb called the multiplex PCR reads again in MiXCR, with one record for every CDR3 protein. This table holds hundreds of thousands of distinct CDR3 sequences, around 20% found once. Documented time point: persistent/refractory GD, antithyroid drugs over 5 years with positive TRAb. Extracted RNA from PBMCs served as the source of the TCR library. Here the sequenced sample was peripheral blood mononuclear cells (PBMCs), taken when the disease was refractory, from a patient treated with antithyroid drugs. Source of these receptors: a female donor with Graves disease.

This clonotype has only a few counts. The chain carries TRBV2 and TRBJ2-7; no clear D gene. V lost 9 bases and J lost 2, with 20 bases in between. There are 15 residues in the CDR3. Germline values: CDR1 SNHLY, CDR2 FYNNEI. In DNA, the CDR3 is TGTGCCAGGACGAACCCGGCGGAGCCCCCCTACGAGCAGTACTTC. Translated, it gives CARTNPAEPPYEQYF.

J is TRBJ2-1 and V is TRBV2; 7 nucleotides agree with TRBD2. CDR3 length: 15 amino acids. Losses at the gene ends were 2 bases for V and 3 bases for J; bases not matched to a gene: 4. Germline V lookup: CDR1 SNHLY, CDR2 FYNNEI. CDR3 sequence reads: CASSERAGRYNEQFF. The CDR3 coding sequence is TGTGCCAGCAGTGAAAGAGCGGGGCGCTACAATGAGCAGTTCTTC.